This T cell receptor (beta chain) is drawn from a study of TIL therapy for anti-PD-1-resistant metastatic lung cancer. The study's findings and limits: Patients were highly selected, enriched for treatment-naive, never-smoker and oncogene-addicted cases. Many TIL product clones were absent from baseline tumor, suggesting clonal contraction.

The CDR3 is 16 amino acids. J was trimmed by 3 bases and V by 0 bases; bases with no gene match: 7. Germline values: CDR1 GTSNPN, CDR2 SVGIG (reference sequence). The libraries were made with immunoSEQ v3. Produced via immunoSEQ multiplex PCR; TCRdb's table is partial and in-frame only. The sample carries 95,000 or so clones, 50% to 70% recorded once. Time point denoted: pre-treatment sample, taken before nivolumab and TIL therapy. Most excised metastases sampled were pleural nodules or supraclavicular lymph nodes. Stage 4 NSCLC adults joined between late 2017 and 2020. Details on this clone: What it binds is not known.

The chain recombines TRBV30 with TRBJ2-3; 9 nucleotides align to TRBD2. This sequence was found in a person aged 25 to 79 with non-small cell lung cancer. The starting material was tumor tissue, obtained at baseline. The CDR3 sequence: CAWSVRGSGGTDTQYF. The CDR3 bases are TGTGCCTGGAGTGTACGCGGTAGCGGGGGAACAGATACGCAGTATTTT.